This T cell receptor (beta chain) was recovered during a study of blood T cell repertoires in COVID-19. Study details: The analysed material was cDNA or gDNA that came from T cells, B-cell-depleted T cells, or PBMCs.

Per the original data handling: Estimation of nucleated cell counts relied on the amplification of reference gene primers. Assay used: immunoSEQ multiplex PCR; TCRdb lists only in-frame clones, some missing. V and J calls and clone size are given by that table; D and trimming were obtained from the DNA. The profile covers about 95,000 clones, with about nine tenths appearing a single time and about 5% taken by the ten largest. This CDR3 is built from 16 residues. Germline V gene lookup returns CDR1 MNHEY and CDR2 SMNVEV (reference sequence). J lost 6 bases, V lost 5 bases, and 12 bases had no gene match.

This receptor was identified in a man between 60 and 70 years old with COVID-19, enrolled during active disease. The V call is TRBV27, the J call TRBJ1-1; 10 nucleotides match TRBD1. Sequences were obtained from peripheral blood. The CDR3 is CASSPPGQGERSEAFF. The DNA for the CDR3 is TGTGCCAGCAGTCCCCCAGGACAGGGGGAGAGGTCTGAAGCTTTCTTT.